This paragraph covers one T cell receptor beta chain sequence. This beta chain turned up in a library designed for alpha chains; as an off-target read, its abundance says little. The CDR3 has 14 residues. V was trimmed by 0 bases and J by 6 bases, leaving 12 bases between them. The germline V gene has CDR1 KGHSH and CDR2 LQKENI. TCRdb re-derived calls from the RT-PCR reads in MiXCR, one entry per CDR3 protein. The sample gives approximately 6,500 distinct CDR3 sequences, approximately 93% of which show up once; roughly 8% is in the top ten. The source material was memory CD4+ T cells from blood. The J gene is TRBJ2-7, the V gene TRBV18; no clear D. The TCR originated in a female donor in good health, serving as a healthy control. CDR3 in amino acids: CASSPPALLGEQYF. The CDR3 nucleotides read TGTGCCAGCTCACCACCGGCCTTGCTAGGCGAGCAGTACTTC.